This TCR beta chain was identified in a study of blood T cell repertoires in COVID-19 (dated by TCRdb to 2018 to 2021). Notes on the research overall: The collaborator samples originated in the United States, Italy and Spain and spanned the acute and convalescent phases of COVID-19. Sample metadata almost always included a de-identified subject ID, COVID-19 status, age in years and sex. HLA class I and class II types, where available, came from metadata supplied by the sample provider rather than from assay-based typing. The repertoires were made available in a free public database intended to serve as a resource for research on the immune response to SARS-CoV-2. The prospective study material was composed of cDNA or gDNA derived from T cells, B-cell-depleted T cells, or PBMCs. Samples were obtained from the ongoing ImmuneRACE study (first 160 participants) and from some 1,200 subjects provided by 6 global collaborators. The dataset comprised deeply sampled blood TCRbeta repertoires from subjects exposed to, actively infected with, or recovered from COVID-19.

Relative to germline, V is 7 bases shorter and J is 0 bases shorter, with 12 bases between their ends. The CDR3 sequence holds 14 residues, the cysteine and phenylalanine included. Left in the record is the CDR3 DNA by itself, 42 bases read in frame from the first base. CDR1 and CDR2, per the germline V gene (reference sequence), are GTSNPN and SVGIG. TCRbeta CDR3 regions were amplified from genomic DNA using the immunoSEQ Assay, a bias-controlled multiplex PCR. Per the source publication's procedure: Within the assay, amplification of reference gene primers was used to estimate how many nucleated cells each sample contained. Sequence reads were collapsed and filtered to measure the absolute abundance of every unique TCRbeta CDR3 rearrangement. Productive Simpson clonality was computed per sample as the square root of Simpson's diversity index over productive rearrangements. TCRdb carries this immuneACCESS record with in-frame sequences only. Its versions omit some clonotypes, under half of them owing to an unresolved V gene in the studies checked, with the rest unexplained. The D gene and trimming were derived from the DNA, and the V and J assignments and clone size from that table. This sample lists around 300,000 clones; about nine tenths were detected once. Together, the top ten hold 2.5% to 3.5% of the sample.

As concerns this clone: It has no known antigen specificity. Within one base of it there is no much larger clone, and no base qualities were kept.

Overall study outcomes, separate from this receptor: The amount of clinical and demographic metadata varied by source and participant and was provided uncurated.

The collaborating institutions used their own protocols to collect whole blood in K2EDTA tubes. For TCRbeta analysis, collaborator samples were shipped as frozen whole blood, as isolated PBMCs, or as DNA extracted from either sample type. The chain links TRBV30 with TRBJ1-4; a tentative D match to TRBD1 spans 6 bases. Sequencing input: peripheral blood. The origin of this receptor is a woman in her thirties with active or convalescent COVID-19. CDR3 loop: CASSWTATNEKLFF. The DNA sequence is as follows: TGTGCCTCGTCTTGGACAGCAACTAATGAAAAACTGTTTTTT.